The 21 T cell receptor beta chains in this list originate from one sample, sequenced in a study of blood T cell repertoires in COVID-19. Method: immunoSEQ multiplex PCR; TCRdb's copy keeps in-frame clones and lacks some. The sample contains around 250,000 clones, 70% to 90% of which appear only once. The material sequenced was peripheral blood. The receptors stem from a man aged 60 to 75 who had recovered from COVID-19.

This sequence joins TRBV2 and TRBJ1-2, with D hard to call. Trimming pared 6 bases from V and 9 bases from J, leaving 20 bases between. CDR3 length: 14 residues. The germline gives CDR1 SNHLY, CDR2 FYNNEI. The CDR3: CASSPKAGSPSYTF. In DNA, the CDR3 is TGTGCCAGCAGCCCAAAGGCAGGCTCCCCCAGCTACACCTTC.

The rearrangement uses TRBV28 and TRBJ2-3; 9 bases align to TRBD1. The length of the CDR3 is 14 residues. Trimming removed 2 bases from V and 9 bases from J; junction bases left unmatched: 6. From germline, CDR1 is MDHEN and CDR2 SYDVKM. The CDR3 loop is CASSLRTQGATQYF. CDR3 nucleotides: TGTGCCAGCAGTTTACGTACACAGGGGGCGACGCAGTATTTT.

This clone was counted a single time. The chain joins TRBV15 to TRBJ1-1; TRBD1 matches at 8 bases. V was clipped by 2 bases and J by 8 bases; unmatched bases: 4. The V gene's germline CDR1 is LNHNV and CDR2 YYDKDF (reference sequence). The length of the CDR3 is 13 residues. The CDR3 DNA follows: TGTGCCACCAGCAGACTACAGGGGGGAGAAGCTTTCTTT. Translating gives CATSRLQGGEAFF.

This chain connects TRBV9 to TRBJ2-2; 10 bases are shared with TRBD2. V lost 4 bases, J lost 4 bases, and 7 bases stayed unmatched. The CDR3 is 16 residues long. Germline V lookup: CDR1 SGDLS, CDR2 YYNGEE. CDR3 sequence reads: CASSTRTSGSTGELFF. DNA of the CDR3: TGTGCCAGCAGCACGAGGACTAGCGGCTCCACCGGGGAGCTGTTTTTT.

V is TRBV6-5 and J is TRBJ2-1; D not certain. The germline V and J ends were trimmed by 0 bases and 2 bases, with 5 bases remaining between them. Germline V gene sequence: CDR1 MNHEY, CDR2 SVGAGI. The CDR3 extends over 14 amino acids. CDR3 in amino acids: CASSYSAAYNEQFF. The CDR3 region has the DNA TGTGCCAGCAGTTACTCGGCAGCCTACAATGAGCAGTTCTTC.

CDR3 loop: CASSETVNYGYTF. The CDR3, as DNA: TGTGCCAGCAGCGAGACAGTTAACTATGGCTACACCTTC. The chain employs TRBV5-4 and TRBJ1-2; a possible D gene is TRBD1 (5 bases). The germline CDR1 and CDR2 sequences are SGHNT and YYREEE (reference sequence). V was shortened by 4 bases and J by 1 base, with 8 bases between the two germline ends. The CDR3 is 13 amino acids. Full variable domain (remainder filled in from reference TRBV5-4 and TRBJ1-2): ETGVTQSPTHLIKTRGQQVTLRCSSQSGHNTVSWYQQALGQGPQFIFQYYREEENGRGNFPPRFSGLQFPNYSSELNVNALELDDSALYLCASSETVNYGYTFGSGTRLTVV.

The chain employs TRBV19 and TRBJ2-2; TRBD2 matches 11 bases. Germline CDR1 reads LNHDA; CDR2 reads SQIVND (reference sequence). Trimming cost V 6 bases and J 2 bases; bases outside gene matches: 8. The CDR3 is made up of 17 amino acids. The CDR3 DNA reads as TGTGCCAGTAGACTCCTAGCGGGGGGCCGAAACACCGGGGAGCTGTTTTTT. It codes for CASRLLAGGRNTGELFF.

V gene TRBV5-5 combines with J gene TRBJ1-1, with 8 bases that match TRBD1. CDR1 is SGHKS and CDR2 is YYEKEE in the germline V gene (reference sequence). V gave up 7 bases and J gave up 2 bases; unmatched junction bases: 7. This CDR3 has 14 amino acids. CDR3 region: CASGGDRRNTEAFF. DNA of the CDR3: TGTGCCAGCGGGGGGGACAGGCGAAACACTGAAGCTTTCTTT.

The genes are TRBV7-9 and TRBJ2-7; 14 bases match TRBD2. CDR3 length equals 15 residues. J lost 5 bases, V lost 5 bases, and 5 bases had no gene match. Germline V gene data show CDR1 as SEHNR and CDR2 as FQNEAQ (reference sequence). CDR3 nucleotides: TGTGCCAGCAGCACCGGGACTAGCGGGAGCAACGAGCAGTACTTC. This translates into CASSTGTSGSNEQYF.

The chain is built from TRBV4-2 and TRBJ1-2; D possibly corresponds to TRBD1 (5 bases). V was trimmed by 0 bases and J by 0 bases, leaving 8 bases between them. Per germline, CDR1 LGHNA and CDR2 YNFKEQ. The CDR3 loop spans 15 amino acids. CDR3 DNA: TGTGCCAGCAGCCAAGATACAGGCGCTAACTATGGCTACACCTTC. Translation gives CASSQDTGANYGYTF.

This rearrangement joins TRBV6-5 to TRBJ1-5; D possibly corresponds to TRBD1 (6 bases). Germline CDR1 is MNHEY and CDR2 is SVGAGI. The CDR3 totals 14 residues. Trimming removed 5 bases at V and 2 bases at J, with 10 bases between. CDR3 sequence (DNA): TGTGCCAGCAGTAGGACAGAGGGCAATCAGCCCCAGCATTTT. As protein: CASSRTEGNQPQHF.

The V and J genes are TRBV5-1 and TRBJ2-5; D gene ambiguous. With 5 bases removed from V and 1 base from J, the gap between germline ends came to 9 bases. In germline, CDR1 is SGHRS, CDR2 YFSETQ. The CDR3 is made up of 13 amino acids. The CDR3: CASSSPFQETQYF. As DNA, the CDR3 is TGCGCCAGCAGTTCTCCCTTCCAAGAGACCCAGTACTTC.

The chain uses TRBV4-1 and TRBJ1-4; no firm D call. The CDR3 covers 14 residues. Looked up from germline, CDR1 is MGHRA and CDR2 is YSYEKL. Trimming pared 4 bases from V and 4 bases from J, leaving 10 bases between. CDR3 in DNA: TGCGCCAGCAGCCGTTGGGAGGGTAATGAAAAACTGTTTTTT. Translation: CASSRWEGNEKLFF.

The chain couples TRBV7-6 to TRBJ2-2; 7 nucleotides match TRBD1. J gave up 8 bases and V 8 bases, and 8 bases lay outside the gene matches. CDR1 and CDR2 (germline): SGHVS, FNYEAQ. CDR3 length: 13 amino acids. The CDR3 is CASGTGVRGELFF. The CDR3 nucleotides are TGTGCCAGCGGAACAGGGGTCAGGGGGGAGCTGTTTTTT. Full variable domain (missing parts from reference TRBV7-6 and TRBJ2-2): GAGVSQSPRYKVTKRGQDVALRCDPISGHVSLYWYRQALGQGPEFLTYFNYEAQQDKSGLPNDRFSAERPEGSISTLTIQRTEQRDSAMYRCASGTGVRGELFFGEGSRLTVL.

The V call is TRBV10-1, the J call TRBJ2-3; 9 nucleotides agree with TRBD2. Trimming at V came to 4 bases and at J to 14 bases, leaving 10 bases not matched to a gene. Looked up from germline, CDR1 is WNHNN and CDR2 is SYGVQD (reference sequence). The CDR3 consists of 13 residues. CDR3 in amino acids: CASSARLADPAYF. DNA for the CDR3: TGCGCCAGCAGTGCACGACTAGCGGACCCGGCGTATTTT.

The chain combines TRBV6-1 with TRBJ1-5, with 7 positions matching TRBD1. Trimming took 1 base from V and 6 from J; bases not matched to a gene: 12. The CDR3 extends over 17 amino acids. CDR1 is MNHNS and CDR2 is SASEGT in the germline V gene. The DNA for the CDR3 is TGTGCCAGCAGTGAAGGCGAGGGTATCAGGGGGAGTCAGCCCCAGCATTTT. This sequence encodes CASSEGEGIRGSQPQHF.

The chain uses TRBV3-1 (or the pseudogene TRBV3-2) and TRBJ2-7; D is possibly TRBD1 (5 bases). The germline V gene has CDR1 LGHDT and CDR2 YNNKEL (reference sequence). V was shortened by 0 bases and J by 1 base, with 10 bases between the two germline ends. CDR3 length: 15 residues. Written as DNA, the CDR3 is TGTGCCAGCAGCCAAGACGCCCAGGGATCCTACGAGCAGTACTTC. Its protein is CASSQDAQGSYEQYF.

V and J are TRBV3-1 (or the pseudogene TRBV3-2) and TRBJ2-7; tentative D call: TRBD2 (6 bases). There are 15 residues in the CDR3. V lost 0 bases and J lost 2, with 11 bases in between. Germline CDR1 LGHDT, CDR2 YNNKEL (reference sequence). CDR3 in DNA: TGTGCCAGCAGCCAAGATGTCGGGGGTACCTACGAGCAGTACTTC. Encoded protein: CASSQDVGGTYEQYF.

This clone occurred once. The chain links TRBV5-1 to TRBJ2-7; 11 bases are shared with TRBD2. The CDR3 loop spans 14 amino acids. Germline trimming cut 4 bases from V and 4 bases from J; bases unmatched to any gene: 4. CDR1 is SGHRS, CDR2 YFSETQ, per germline. CDR3 sequence (DNA): TGCGCCAGCAGCCCCGGGACTAGCGGATACGAGCAGTACTTC. Its protein product is CASSPGTSGYEQYF. The full variable domain, its missing parts supplied by reference TRBV5-1 and TRBJ2-7, is KAGVTQTPRYLIKTRGQQVTLSCSPISGHRSVSWYQQTPGQGLQFLFEYFSETQRNKGNFPGRFSGRQFSNSRSEMNVSTLELGDSALYLCASSPGTSGYEQYFGPGTRLTVT.

The chain couples TRBV27 to TRBJ1-1; TRBD1 might be the D (5 bases). CDR1 and CDR2 (germline): MNHEY, SMNVEV (reference sequence). CDR3 length: 14 amino acids. Trimming shortened V by 3 bases and J by 2 bases, and 10 bases separated the two germline ends. CDR3 in amino acids: CASSFQGGNTEAFF. The CDR3 DNA is TGTGCCAGCAGTTTTCAGGGTGGCAACACTGAAGCTTTCTTT.

The chain carries TRBV28 and TRBJ1-1; D is perhaps TRBD1 (5 bases). There are 15 residues in the CDR3. Germline CDR1 and CDR2: MDHEN and SYDVKM. V was clipped by 1 base and J by 0 bases, with 9 bases between them. CDR3 sequence (DNA): TGTGCCAGCAGTTTATTGGGGCCGTTGAACACTGAAGCTTTCTTT. Encoded protein: CASSLLGPLNTEAFF.